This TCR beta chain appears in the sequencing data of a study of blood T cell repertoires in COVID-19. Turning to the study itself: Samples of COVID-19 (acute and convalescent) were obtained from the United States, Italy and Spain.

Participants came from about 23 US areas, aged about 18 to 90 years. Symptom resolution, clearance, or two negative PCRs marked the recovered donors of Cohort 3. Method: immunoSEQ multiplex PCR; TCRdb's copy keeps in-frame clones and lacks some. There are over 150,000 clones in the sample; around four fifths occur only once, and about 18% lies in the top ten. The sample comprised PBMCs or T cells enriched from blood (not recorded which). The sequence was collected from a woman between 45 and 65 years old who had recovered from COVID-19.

CDR3 protein: CASSSTGQGGYEQYF. The CDR3 nucleotides read TGTGCCAGCAGCTCCACCGGACAGGGTGGGTACGAGCAGTACTTC. The gene calls are TRBV11-2 and TRBJ2-7; 8 bases align to TRBD1. There are 15 residues in the CDR3. J gave up 4 bases and V 4 bases, and 9 bases lay outside the gene matches. Germline CDR1 reads SGHAT; CDR2 reads FQNNGV.